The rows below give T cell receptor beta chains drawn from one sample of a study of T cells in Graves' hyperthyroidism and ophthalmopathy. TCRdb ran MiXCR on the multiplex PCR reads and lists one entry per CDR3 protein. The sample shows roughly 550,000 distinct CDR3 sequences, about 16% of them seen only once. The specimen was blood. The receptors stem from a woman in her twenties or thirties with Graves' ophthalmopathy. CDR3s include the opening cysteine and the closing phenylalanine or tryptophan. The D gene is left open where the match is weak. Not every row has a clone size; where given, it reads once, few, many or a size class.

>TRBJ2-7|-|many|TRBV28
TGTGCCAGCAGTTTAACGTCAACGCCGGGATACGAGCAGTACTTC
CASSLTSTPGYEQYF
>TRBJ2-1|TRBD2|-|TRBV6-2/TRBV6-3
TGTGCCAGCAGTTACCCTCTAGCGGGAGGGCCCGGGGAGCAGTTCTTC
CASSYPLAGGPGEQFF
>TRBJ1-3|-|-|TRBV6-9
TGTGCCAGCAGTTACTCGGATGACACCATATATTTT
CASSYSDDTIYF
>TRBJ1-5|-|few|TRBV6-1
TGTGCCAGTCGGGGGGAACAGGGCAATCAGCCCCAGCATTTT
CASRGEQGNQPQHF
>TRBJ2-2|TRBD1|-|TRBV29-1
TGCAGCGTTGGGGACAGGGGGGGGAATATCGGGGAGCTGTTTTTT
CSVGDRGGNIGELFF
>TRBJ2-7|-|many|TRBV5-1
TGCGCCAGCAGTACCGGACAGACCAGGATCTACGAGCAGTACTTC
CASSTGQTRIYEQYF
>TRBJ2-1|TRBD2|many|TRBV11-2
TGTGCCAGCAGGTCCGGGACTAGCGGGAGCTTGGGGAATGAGCAGTTCTTC
CASRSGTSGSLGNEQFF
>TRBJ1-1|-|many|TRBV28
TGTGCCAGCAGTTCCCCCCAAGGCACTGAAGCTTTCTTT
CASSSPQGTEAFF
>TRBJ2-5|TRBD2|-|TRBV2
TGTGCCAGCAGTGGAAGGGGAGGGTTTAGAGAGACCCAGTACTTC
CASSGRGGFRETQYF
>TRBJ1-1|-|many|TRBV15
TGTGCCACCAGCAGAGATCCCGGGGGCTTGAACACTGAAGCTTTCTTT
CATSRDPGGLNTEAFF
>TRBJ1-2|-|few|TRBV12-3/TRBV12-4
TGTGCCAGCAGCCCCTGGGTAGGAGGGACTAACTATGGCTACACCTTC
CASSPWVGGTNYGYTF
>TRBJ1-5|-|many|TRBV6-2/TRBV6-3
TGTGCCAGCAGAGCGGACAACAGCAATCAGCCCCAGCATTTT
CASRADNSNQPQHF
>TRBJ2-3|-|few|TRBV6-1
TGTGCCAGCAGTGCTGACATATCAAGCACAGATACGCAGTATTTT
CASSADISSTDTQYF
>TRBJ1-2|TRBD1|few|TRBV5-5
TGTGCCAGCAGCCCCGCCAGGGGGAAGGATGGCTACACCTTC
CASSPARGKDGYTF
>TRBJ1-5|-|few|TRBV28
TGTGCCAGCAGTTTTGACATTCAGCCCCAGCATTTT
CASSFDIQPQHF
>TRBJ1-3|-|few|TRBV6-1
TGTGCCAGCACTGGACTTCGCTCTGGAAACACCATATATTTT
CASTGLRSGNTIYF
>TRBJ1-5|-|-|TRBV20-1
TGCAGTGCAACAGGGCAGTACCAGCCCCAGCATTTT
CSATGQYQPQHF
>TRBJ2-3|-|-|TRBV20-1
TGCAGTGCCCTAGGCGGGACGGAACTCACAGATACGCAGTATTTT
CSALGGTELTDTQYF
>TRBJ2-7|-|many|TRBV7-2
TGTGCCAGCAGCTTAGTAGGAGGGGGGACGGTGTACGAGCAGTACTTC
CASSLVGGGTVYEQYF
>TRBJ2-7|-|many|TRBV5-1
TGCGCCAGCAGCTTGGAAGGGGGTTGGTACTACGAGCAGTACTTC
CASSLEGGWYYEQYF
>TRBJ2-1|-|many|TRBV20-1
TGCAGTGCGGATCGGAGGGCCAGCTCCTACAATGAGCAGTTCTTC
CSADRRASSYNEQFF
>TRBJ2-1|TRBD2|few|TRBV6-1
TGTGCCAGCAGTTGGTTTAGCGGGAGTGGTGAGCAGTTCTTC
CASSWFSGSGEQFF
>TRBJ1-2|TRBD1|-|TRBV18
TGTGCCAGCTCACCTCCGGGACAGAAAACCACCTATGGCTACACCTTC
CASSPPGQKTTYGYTF
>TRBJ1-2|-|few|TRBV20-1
TGCAGTGCTCGTAATGAGAGGGGATCGAACTATGGCTACACCTTC
CSARNERGSNYGYTF
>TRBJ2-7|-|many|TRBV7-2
TGTGCCAGCGGGCTCCAATCCGAGCAGTACTTC
CASGLQSEQYF
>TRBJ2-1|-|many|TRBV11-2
TGTGCCAGCAGCTTTAACGTAGGGGACCCCGAGCAGTTCTTC
CASSFNVGDPEQFF
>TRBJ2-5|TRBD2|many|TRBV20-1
TGCAGTGCTTCATGGCCTAGCGGGAAGTCAGGAGAGACCCAGTACTTC
CSASWPSGKSGETQYF
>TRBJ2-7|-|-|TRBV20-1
TGCAGTGCTGGCTCAACCTACGAGCAGTACTTC
CSAGSTYEQYF
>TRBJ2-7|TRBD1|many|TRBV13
TGTGCCAGCAGCTTAGCGGGGACAGACTATTACGAGCAGTACTTC
CASSLAGTDYYEQYF
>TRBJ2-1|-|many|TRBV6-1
TGTGCCAGCAGTAAGTCCCGCTCCTACAATGAGCAGTTCTTC
CASSKSRSYNEQFF
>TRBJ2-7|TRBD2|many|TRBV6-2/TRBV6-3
TGTGCCAGCGATACGCGGGAGGACTCCTACGAGCAGTACTTC
CASDTREDSYEQYF
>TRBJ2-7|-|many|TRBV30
TGTGCCTGGAGTGTAGCACCTCACGCCTACGAGCAGTACTTC
CAWSVAPHAYEQYF
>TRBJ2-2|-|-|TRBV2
TGTGCCAGCAGTGAGACGGTCGTGACCGGGGAGCTGTTTTTT
CASSETVVTGELFF
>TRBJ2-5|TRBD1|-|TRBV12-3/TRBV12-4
TGTGCCAGCAGTTTAGCACAGGGGTTCCAGACCCAGTACTTC
CASSLAQGFQTQYF
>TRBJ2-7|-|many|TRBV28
TGTGCCAGCAGTTTATTTGGCCAGGGGAAATTCTACGAGCAGTACTTC
CASSLFGQGKFYEQYF
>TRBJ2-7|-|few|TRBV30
TGTGCCTGGAGTACGGGGGCAGGTGAGCAGTACTTC
CAWSTGAGEQYF
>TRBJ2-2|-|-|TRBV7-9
TGTGCCAGCAGCTTAGTTCAGGTTGGCGGGGAGCTGTTTTTT
CASSLVQVGGELFF
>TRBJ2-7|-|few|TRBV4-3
TGCGCCAGCAGCCAAATGGTAGCGGCCACATACGAGCAGTACTTC
CASSQMVAATYEQYF
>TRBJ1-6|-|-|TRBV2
TGTGCCAGCAGTTACTCGGACAGCTATAATTCACCCCTCCACTTT
CASSYSDSYNSPLHF
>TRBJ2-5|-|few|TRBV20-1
TGCAGTGCTGTAACCGGGACGGCTGAAGAGACCCAGTACTTC
CSAVTGTAEETQYF
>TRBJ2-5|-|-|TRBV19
TGTGCCAGTAGTAGGATGATTGGGCCAGAGACCCAGTACTTC
CASSRMIGPETQYF
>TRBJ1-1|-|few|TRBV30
TGTGCCTTGGAGGGGGGCTACACTGAAGCTTTCTTT
CALEGGYTEAFF
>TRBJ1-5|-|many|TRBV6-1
TGTGCCAGCAGTGAAGGACGGGCAGAGCCCCAGCATTTT
CASSEGRAEPQHF
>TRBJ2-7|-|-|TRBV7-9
TGTGCCAGCAGCAAGCGCCGGGGTCGGGGTGAGGAGCAGTACTTC
CASSKRRGRGEEQYF
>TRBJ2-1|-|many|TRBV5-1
TGCGCCAGCAGCTTGGAAGGAGGGGGAGATGAGCAGTTCTTC
CASSLEGGGDEQFF